The 15 T cell receptor beta chains presented below share a single source sample, sequenced in a study of OX40 agonist ivuxolimab in advanced cancers. Libraries were prepared by immunoSEQ multiplex PCR; TCRdb keeps only in-frame clonotypes and omits some of them. Of approximately 23,000 clones in the sample, 75% to 90% were seen once. Sample: CD4+ or CD8+ T cells sorted from blood, taken in a trial of the OX40 agonist ivuxolimab. The receptors come from an adult with an advanced solid tumor such as melanoma, head and neck, liver or kidney cancer.

The J gene is TRBJ1-5, the V gene TRBV4-3; D gene unclear. Germline-derived CDR1 and CDR2 are LGHNA and YSLEER. The CDR3 has 13 amino acids. V lost 0 bases, J lost 6 bases, and 6 bases lay in between. The CDR3 loop reads CASSQDRRQPQHF. The CDR3, as DNA: TGCGCCAGCAGCCAAGATCGACGTCAGCCCCAGCATTTT.

This sequence joins TRBV9 and TRBJ2-2, with TRBD2 matching over 13 bases. J was trimmed by 9 bases and V by 4 bases; bases with no gene match: 3. The length of the CDR3 is 14 residues. Germline V gives CDR1 SGDLS, CDR2 YYNGEE. This CDR3 reads CASSTSGGAWELFF. CDR3 bases: TGTGCCAGCAGCACTAGCGGGGGGGCCTGGGAGCTGTTTTTT.

The chain is built from TRBV27 and TRBJ1-1; TRBD1 agrees at 10 bases. CDR3 size: 15 residues. Per germline, CDR1 MNHEY and CDR2 SMNVEV (reference sequence). Trimming at V came to 7 bases and at J to 7 bases, leaving 12 bases not matched to a gene. The CDR3 sequence: CASTVSGTGAGEAFF. The CDR3 nucleotides read TGTGCCAGCACCGTTTCCGGGACAGGGGCAGGTGAAGCTTTCTTT.

The chain uses TRBV6-5 and TRBJ2-3; a possible D gene is TRBD1 (6 bases). The V end was cut by 5 bases, the J end by 2 bases, with 14 bases between. The CDR3 extends over 15 amino acids. The germline CDR1 and CDR2 sequences are MNHEY and SVGAGI. The CDR3 here is CASSPQGIYTDTQYF. CDR3 coding DNA: TGTGCCAGCAGTCCGCAGGGGATATACACAGATACGCAGTATTTT.

The rearrangement links TRBV6-4 to TRBJ2-1; D uncertain. The CDR3 loop spans 13 amino acids. Per the germline V gene, CDR1 is MRHNA and CDR2 is SNTAGT. V lost 3 bases to trimming and J lost 4 bases, with 7 bases between them. This chain's CDR3 is CASSESMYNEQFF. DNA of the CDR3: TGTGCCAGCAGTGAGTCCATGTACAATGAGCAGTTCTTC.

The chain recombines TRBV4-3 with TRBJ2-1, with 9 bases fitting TRBD1. Germline V gene sequence: CDR1 LGHNA, CDR2 YSLEER. V lost 3 bases, J lost 5 bases, and 8 bases stayed unmatched. CDR3 size: 16 residues. The CDR3 sequence: CASSHPGGQGHNEQFF. Here the CDR3 DNA reads TGCGCCAGCAGCCACCCAGGGGGACAGGGACACAATGAGCAGTTCTTC.

V usage is TRBV9 and J usage is TRBJ2-7; the match to TRBD2 covers 10 bases. Germline-derived CDR1 and CDR2 are SGDLS and YYNGEE. CDR3 length: 17 amino acids. V was pared by 5 bases and J by 0 bases, with 11 bases of the junction left unmatched. CDR3 nucleotide sequence: TGTGCCAGCAGTCTGGGGCTAGCGGGGGAACCCTCCTACGAGCAGTACTTC. It specifies CASSLGLAGEPSYEQYF.

Concerning this clone itself: Other DNA sequences within the sample encode an identical CDR3. The chain has TRBV27 and TRBJ2-3; D is ambiguous. Germline lookup yields CDR1 MNHEY and CDR2 SMNVEV (reference sequence). The CDR3 is 11 residues long. The V and J ends lost 3 bases and 5 bases respectively, with 3 bases between them. CDR3 in amino acids: CASSFGDTQYF. The DNA for the CDR3 is TGTGCCAGCAGTTTTGGAGATACGCAGTATTTT.

The count of this clone is one. The genes are TRBV6-5 and TRBJ2-7, with 9 bases identical to TRBD1. V shed 6 bases, J shed 2 bases, and the junction held 8 bases outside the gene matches. CDR1 is MNHEY, CDR2 SVGAGI, per germline. The CDR3 extends over 15 amino acids. The CDR3 DNA is TGTGCCAGCAGGGGTCCGGGACAGGGACCCTACGAGCAGTACTTC. Its translation is CASRGPGQGPYEQYF.

This chain uses TRBV18 with TRBJ2-7, with TRBD1 identical over 9 bases. J was trimmed by 4 bases and V by 2 bases; bases with no gene match: 3. This CDR3 contains 14 residues. The germline CDR1 and CDR2 sequences are KGHSH and LQKENI. The CDR3 nucleotides are TGTGCCAGCTCACCAGGGACAGGGATGTACGAGCAGTACTTC. Amino acids: CASSPGTGMYEQYF.

The V gene is TRBV7-9, the J gene TRBJ1-1, with D hard to call. V was clipped by 5 bases and J by 8 bases, with 12 bases between them. The length of the CDR3 is 12 residues. The V gene's germline CDR1 is SEHNR and CDR2 FQNEAQ (reference sequence). The CDR3: CASSPGRLEAFF. The CDR3 DNA reads as TGTGCCAGCAGCCCCGGACGTCTAGAAGCTTTCTTT.

The V call is TRBV4-1, the J call TRBJ2-7; TRBD2 might be the D (6 bases). V lost 4 bases, J lost 2 bases, and 21 bases lay in between. CDR1 and CDR2 (germline): MGHRA, YSYEKL. This CDR3 has 17 residues. The CDR3 loop is CASSPDGGTNIAYEQYF. CDR3 sequence (DNA): TGCGCCAGCAGCCCGGACGGCGGGACCAATATTGCCTACGAGCAGTACTTC.

The chain employs TRBV9 and TRBJ2-7, with D tentatively TRBD1 or TRBD2 (5 bases each). V lost 2 bases and J 7 bases, leaving 13 bases between the germline ends. Germline loops: CDR1 SGDLS, CDR2 YYNGEE. This CDR3 is 13 amino acids long. CDR3 in amino acids: CASSVGDLGEQYF. CDR3 in DNA: TGTGCCAGCAGCGTTGGGGACCTGGGGGAGCAGTACTTC.

Worth noting for this clone: At one boundary the junction diverges from the germline segment, which might be a read error. This chain joins TRBV29-1 and TRBJ1-1, with a weak D call TRBD1 (5 bases). Germline CDR1 reads SQVTM; CDR2 reads ANQGSEA. The CDR3 covers 12 residues. The CDR3 spells CSVTGRNNAARF. CDR3 nucleotides: TGCAGCGTTACGGGACGCAACAACGCGGCGCGCTTT.

The chain joins TRBV7-6 to TRBJ1-2; weak D call: TRBD1 (6 bases). Germline CDR1 reads SGHVS; CDR2 reads FNYEAQ. Trimming removed 4 bases at V and 6 bases at J, with 18 bases between. CDR3 length equals 15 residues. CDR3 protein: CASSSTPEGGDGYTF. CDR3 nucleotide sequence: TGTGCCAGCAGCTCCACTCCCGAAGGGGGTGATGGCTACACCTTC. Full variable domain (outside the CDR3, taken from reference TRBV7-6 and TRBJ1-2): GAGVSQSPRYKVTKRGQDVALRCDPISGHVSLYWYRQALGQGPEFLTYFNYEAQQDKSGLPNDRFSAERPEGSISTLTIQRTEQRDSAMYRCASSSTPEGGDGYTFGSGTRLTVV.